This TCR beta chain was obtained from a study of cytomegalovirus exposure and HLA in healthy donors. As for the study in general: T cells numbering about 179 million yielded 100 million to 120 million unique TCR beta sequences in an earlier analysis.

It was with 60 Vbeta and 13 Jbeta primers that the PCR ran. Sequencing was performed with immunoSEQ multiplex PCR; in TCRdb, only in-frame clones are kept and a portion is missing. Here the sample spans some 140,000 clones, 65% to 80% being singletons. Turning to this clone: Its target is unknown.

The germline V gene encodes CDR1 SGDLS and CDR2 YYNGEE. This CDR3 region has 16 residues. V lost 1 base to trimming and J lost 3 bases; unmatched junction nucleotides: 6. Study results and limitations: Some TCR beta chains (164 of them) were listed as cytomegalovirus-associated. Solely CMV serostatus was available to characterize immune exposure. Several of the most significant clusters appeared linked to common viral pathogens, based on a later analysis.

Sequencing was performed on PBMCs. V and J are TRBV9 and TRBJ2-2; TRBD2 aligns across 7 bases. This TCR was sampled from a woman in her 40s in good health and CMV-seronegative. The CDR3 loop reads CASSVTGRSYTGELFF. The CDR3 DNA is TGTGCCAGCAGCGTAACCGGGAGGTCATACACCGGGGAGCTGTTTTTT. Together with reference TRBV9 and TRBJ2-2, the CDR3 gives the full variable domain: DSGVTQTPKHLITATGQRVTLRCSPRSGDLSVYWYQQSLDQGLQFLIQYYNGEERAKGNILERFSAQQFPDLHSELNLSSLELGDSALYFCASSVTGRSYTGELFFGEGSRLTVL.